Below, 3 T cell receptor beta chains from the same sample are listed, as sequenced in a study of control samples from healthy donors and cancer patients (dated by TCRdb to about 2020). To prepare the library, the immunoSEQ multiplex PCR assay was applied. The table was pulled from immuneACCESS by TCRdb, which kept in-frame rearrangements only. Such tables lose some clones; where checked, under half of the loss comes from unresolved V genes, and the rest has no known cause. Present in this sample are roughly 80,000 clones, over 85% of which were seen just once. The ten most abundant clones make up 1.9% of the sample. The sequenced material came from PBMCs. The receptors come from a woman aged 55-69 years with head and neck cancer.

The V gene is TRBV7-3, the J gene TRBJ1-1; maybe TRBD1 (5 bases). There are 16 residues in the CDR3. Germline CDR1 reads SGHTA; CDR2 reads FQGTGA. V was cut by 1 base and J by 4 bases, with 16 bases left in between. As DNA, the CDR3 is TGTGCCAGCAGCTTAAACGCAGGGAGCGCGGCCACTGAAGCTTTCTTT. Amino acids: CASSLNAGSAATEAFF.

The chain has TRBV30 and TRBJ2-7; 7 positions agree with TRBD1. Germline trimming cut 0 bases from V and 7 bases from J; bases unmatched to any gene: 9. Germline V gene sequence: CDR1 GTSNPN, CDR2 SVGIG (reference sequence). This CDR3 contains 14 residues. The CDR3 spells CAWSVQGGPGEQYF. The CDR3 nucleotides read TGTGCCTGGAGTGTACAAGGGGGCCCGGGGGAGCAGTACTTC. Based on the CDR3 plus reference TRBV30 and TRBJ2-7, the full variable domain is SQTIHQWPATLVQPVGSPLSLECTVEGTSNPNLYWYRQAAGRGLQLLFYSVGIGQISSEVPQNLSASRPQDRQFILSSKKLLLSDSGFYLCAWSVQGGPGEQYFGPGTRLTVT.

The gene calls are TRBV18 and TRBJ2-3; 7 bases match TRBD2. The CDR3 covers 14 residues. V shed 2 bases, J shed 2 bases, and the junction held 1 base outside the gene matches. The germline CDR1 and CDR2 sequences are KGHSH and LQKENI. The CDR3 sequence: CASSPRDYTDTQYF. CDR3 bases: TGTGCCAGCTCACCAAGGGACTACACAGATACGCAGTATTTT.